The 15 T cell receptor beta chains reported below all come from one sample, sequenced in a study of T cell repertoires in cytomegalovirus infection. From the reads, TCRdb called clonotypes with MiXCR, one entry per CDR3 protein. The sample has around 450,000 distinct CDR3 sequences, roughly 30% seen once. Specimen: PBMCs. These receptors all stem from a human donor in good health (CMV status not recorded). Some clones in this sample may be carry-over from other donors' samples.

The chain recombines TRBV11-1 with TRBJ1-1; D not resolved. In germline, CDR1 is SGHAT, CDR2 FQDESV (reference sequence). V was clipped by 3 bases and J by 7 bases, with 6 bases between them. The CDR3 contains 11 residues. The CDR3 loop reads CASSLVDEAFF. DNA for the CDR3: TGTGCCAGCAGCTTGGTAGATGAAGCTTTCTTT. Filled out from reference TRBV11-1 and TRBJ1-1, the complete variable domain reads EAEVAQSPRYKITEKSQAVAFWCDPISGHATLYWYRQILGQGPELLVQFQDESVVDDSQLPKDRFSAERLKGVDSTLKIQPAELGDSAMYLCASSLVDEAFFGQGTRLTVV.

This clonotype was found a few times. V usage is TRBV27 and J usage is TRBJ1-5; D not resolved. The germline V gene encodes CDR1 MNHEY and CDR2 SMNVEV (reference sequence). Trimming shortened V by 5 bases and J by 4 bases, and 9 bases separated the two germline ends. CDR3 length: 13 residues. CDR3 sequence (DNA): TGTGCCAGCAGTCGCAAAGGGAATCAGCCCCAGCATTTT. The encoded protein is CASSRKGNQPQHF.

Here the CDR3 reads CASRSSGEGGELFF. The CDR3 DNA sequence: TGTGCCAGCCGAAGTAGCGGGGAAGGCGGGGAGCTGTTTTTT. The J gene is TRBJ2-2, the V gene TRBV9; 8 positions match TRBD2. Losses at the gene ends were 7 bases for V and 7 bases for J; bases not matched to a gene: 9. Germline assignment: CDR1 SGDLS and CDR2 YYNGEE. The CDR3 is 14 residues long.

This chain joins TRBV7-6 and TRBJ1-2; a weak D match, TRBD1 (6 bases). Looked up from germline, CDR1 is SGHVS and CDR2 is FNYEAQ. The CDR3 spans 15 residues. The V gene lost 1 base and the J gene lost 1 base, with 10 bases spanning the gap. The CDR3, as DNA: TGTGCCAGCAGCTTAGGCAGGGGCCTTAACTATGGCTACACCTTC. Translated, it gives CASSLGRGLNYGYTF.

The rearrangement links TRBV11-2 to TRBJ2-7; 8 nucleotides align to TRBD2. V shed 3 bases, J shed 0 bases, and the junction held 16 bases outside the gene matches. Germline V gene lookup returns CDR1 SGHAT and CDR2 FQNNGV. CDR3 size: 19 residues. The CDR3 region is CASSFLTGGALLSSYEQYF. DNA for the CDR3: TGTGCCAGCAGCTTCCTCACGGGAGGGGCCCTTCTGAGCTCCTACGAGCAGTACTTC. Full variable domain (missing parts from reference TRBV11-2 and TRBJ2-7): EAGVAQSPRYKIIEKRQSVAFWCNPISGHATLYWYQQILGQGPKLLIQFQNNGVVDDSQLPKDRFSAERLKGVDSTLKIQPAKLEDSAVYLCASSFLTGGALLSSYEQYFGPGTRLTVT.

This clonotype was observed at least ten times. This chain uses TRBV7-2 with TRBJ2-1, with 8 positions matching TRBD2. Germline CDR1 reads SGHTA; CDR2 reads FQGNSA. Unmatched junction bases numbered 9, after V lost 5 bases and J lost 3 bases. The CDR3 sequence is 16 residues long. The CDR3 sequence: CASSPWTGGVYNEQFF. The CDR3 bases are TGTGCCAGCAGCCCGTGGACGGGGGGGGTCTACAATGAGCAGTTCTTC.

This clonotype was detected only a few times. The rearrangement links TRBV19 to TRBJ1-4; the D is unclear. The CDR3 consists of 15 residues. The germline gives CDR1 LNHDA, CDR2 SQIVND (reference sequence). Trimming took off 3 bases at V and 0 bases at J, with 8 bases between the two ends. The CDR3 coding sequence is TGTGCCAGTAGTATGAGTTCTGCAACTAATGAAAAACTGTTTTTT. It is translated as CASSMSSATNEKLFF. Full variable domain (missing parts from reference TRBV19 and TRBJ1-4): DGGITQSPKYLFRKEGQNVTLSCEQNLNHDAMYWYRQDPGQGLRLIYYSQIVNDFQKGDIAEGYSVSREKKESFPLTVTSAQKNPTAFYLCASSMSSATNEKLFFGSGTQLSVL.

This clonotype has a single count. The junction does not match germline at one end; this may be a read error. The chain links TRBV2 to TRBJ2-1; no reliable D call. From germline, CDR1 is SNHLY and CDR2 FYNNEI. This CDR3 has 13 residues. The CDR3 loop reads CASNGRSFNEQFF. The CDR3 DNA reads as TGTGCCAGCAACGGCCGCTCCTTCAATGAGCAGTTCTTC.

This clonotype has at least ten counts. This CDR3 is CASSRVSGGVGTDTQYF. The CDR3 DNA sequence: TGTGCCAGCAGCCGAGTTAGCGGGGGGGTCGGCACAGATACGCAGTATTTT. The chain links TRBV7-9 to TRBJ2-3; 11 nucleotides align to TRBD2. CDR1 and CDR2 (germline): SEHNR, FQNEAQ (reference sequence). Trimming cost V 5 bases and J 1 base; bases outside gene matches: 8. This CDR3 region has 17 residues.

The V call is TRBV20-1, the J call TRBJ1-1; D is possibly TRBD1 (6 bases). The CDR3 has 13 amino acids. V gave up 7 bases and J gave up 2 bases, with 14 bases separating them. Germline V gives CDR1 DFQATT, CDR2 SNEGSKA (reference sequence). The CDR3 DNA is TGCAGTGTGACCGGGGACAATAACACTGAAGCTTTCTTT. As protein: CSVTGDNNTEAFF.

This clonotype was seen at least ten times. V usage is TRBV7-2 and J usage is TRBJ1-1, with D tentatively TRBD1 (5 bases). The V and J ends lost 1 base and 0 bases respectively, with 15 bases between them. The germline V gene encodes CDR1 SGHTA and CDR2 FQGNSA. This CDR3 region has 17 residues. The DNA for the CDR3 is TGTGCCAGCAGCTTAGGGGGACGAGGCCAAATGAACACTGAAGCTTTCTTT. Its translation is CASSLGGRGQMNTEAFF. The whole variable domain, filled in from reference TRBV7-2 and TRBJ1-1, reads GAGVSQSPSNKVTEKGKDVELRCDPISGHTALYWYRQSLGQGLEFLIYFQGNSAPDKSGLPSDRFSAERTGGSVSTLTIQRTQQEDSAVYLCASSLGGRGQMNTEAFFGQGTRLTVV.

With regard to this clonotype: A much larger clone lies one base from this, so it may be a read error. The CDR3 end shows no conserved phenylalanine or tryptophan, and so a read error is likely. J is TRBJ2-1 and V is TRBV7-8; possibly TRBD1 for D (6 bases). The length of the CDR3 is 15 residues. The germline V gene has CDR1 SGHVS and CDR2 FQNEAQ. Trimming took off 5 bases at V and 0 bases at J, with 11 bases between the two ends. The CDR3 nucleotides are TGTGCCAGCAGCCCGGCAGGGGTCTCCTACAATGAGCAGTTCCTC. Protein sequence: CASSPAGVSYNEQFL.

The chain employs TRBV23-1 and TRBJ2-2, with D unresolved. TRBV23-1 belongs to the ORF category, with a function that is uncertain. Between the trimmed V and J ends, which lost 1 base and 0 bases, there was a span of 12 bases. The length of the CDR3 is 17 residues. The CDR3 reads CASSQCSKRPNTGELFF. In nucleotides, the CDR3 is TGCGCCAGCAGTCAATGCTCAAAACGCCCGAACACCGGGGAGCTGTTTTTT.

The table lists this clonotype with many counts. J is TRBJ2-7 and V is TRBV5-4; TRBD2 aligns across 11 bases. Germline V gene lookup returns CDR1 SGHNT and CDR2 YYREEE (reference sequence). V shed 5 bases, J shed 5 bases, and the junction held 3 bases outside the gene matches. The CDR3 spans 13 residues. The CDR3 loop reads CASRLTSGDEQYF. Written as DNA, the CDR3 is TGTGCCAGCAGACTGACTAGCGGGGACGAGCAGTACTTC.

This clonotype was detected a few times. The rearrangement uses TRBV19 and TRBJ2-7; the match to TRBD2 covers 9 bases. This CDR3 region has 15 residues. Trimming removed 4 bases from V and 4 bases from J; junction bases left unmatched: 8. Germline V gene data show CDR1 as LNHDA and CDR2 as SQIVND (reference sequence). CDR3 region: CASSTGGGATYEQYF. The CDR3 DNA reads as TGTGCCAGTAGTACAGGCGGGGGGGCCACGTACGAGCAGTACTTC.